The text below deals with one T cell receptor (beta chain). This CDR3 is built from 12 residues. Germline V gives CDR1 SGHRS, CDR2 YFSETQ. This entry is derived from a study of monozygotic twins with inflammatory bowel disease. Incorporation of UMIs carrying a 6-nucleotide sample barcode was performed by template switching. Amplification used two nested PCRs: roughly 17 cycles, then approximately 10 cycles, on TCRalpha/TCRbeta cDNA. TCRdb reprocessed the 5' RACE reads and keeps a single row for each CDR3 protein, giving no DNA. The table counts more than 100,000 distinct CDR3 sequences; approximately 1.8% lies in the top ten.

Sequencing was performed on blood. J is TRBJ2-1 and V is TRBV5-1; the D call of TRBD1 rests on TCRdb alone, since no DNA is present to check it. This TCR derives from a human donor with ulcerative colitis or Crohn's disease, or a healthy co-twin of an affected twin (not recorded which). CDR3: CASRASGEAKFF.